This record covers a single T cell receptor beta chain. The study reverse transcribed the entire isolated RNA, so it sequenced expressed TCRB transcripts. Produced via immunoSEQ multiplex PCR; TCRdb's table is partial and in-frame only. The table includes some 410,000 clones, about an eighth detected once. This entry is derived from a study of beta chain features in type 1 diabetes. Averaging roughly 120 mL, one heparinised blood draw was given by each donor. CD45RO/CCR7/CD25/CD127/CD95/CD27 staining was used to isolate CD4+ naive, central memory, regulatory and stem cell-like memory cells by sorting. The TCR originated in a woman younger than 30 in good health. Sequenced input: naive CD4+ T cells from blood.

The chain's CDR3 is CASRGLAGGLQYF. In DNA form, the CDR3 reads TGTGCCAGTAGGGGGCTAGCGGGAGGGCTGCAGTACTTC. This rearrangement joins TRBV19 to TRBJ2-7; the match to TRBD2 covers 12 bases. The V gene's germline CDR1 is LNHDA and CDR2 SQIVND (reference sequence). This CDR3 comprises 13 residues. Losses at the gene ends were 6 bases for V and 9 bases for J; bases not matched to a gene: 6.